Listed below are T cell receptor beta chains from one sample, sequenced in a study of T cells in Graves' hyperthyroidism and ophthalmopathy. From the multiplex PCR reads, TCRdb called clonotypes with MiXCR, one entry per CDR3 protein. The data hold about 250,000 distinct CDR3 sequences, with roughly a quarter observed a single time. Material for sequencing was blood. These receptors all come from a woman aged 40 to 50 with Graves' ophthalmopathy. Each CDR3 is given with its conserved first and last residue. D genes are given only for firm matches. Size tells how often a clone was seen (once, few, many) or the class of an expanded clone, and some rows leave it out.

>TRBD1|many|TRBJ1-1|TRBV19|14
CASSSQGAGTEAFF
TGTGCCAGTAGTTCGCAGGGGGCAGGGACTGAAGCTTTCTTT
>NA|many|TRBJ1-1|TRBV19|13
CASTARENTEAFF
TGTGCCAGTACCGCTAGGGAGAACACTGAAGCTTTCTTT
>NA|many|TRBJ2-5|TRBV28|14
CASSTPGGQETQYF
TGTGCCAGCAGTACTCCGGGCGGGCAAGAGACCCAGTACTTC
>TRBD2|many|TRBJ2-7|TRBV15|16
CATNLWLAGEIYEQYF
TGTGCCACTAATTTATGGCTAGCGGGAGAGATCTACGAGCAGTACTTC
>TRBD1|many|TRBJ2-5|TRBV28|17
CASSSGIQGDPLGTQYF
TGTGCCAGCAGTTCGGGGATACAGGGGGACCCTCTAGGGACCCAGTACTTC
>TRBD2|NA|TRBJ2-7|TRBV20-1|15
CSATSGRAGSDEQYF
TGCAGTGCTACCAGCGGGAGGGCCGGTAGCGACGAGCAGTACTTC
>TRBD2|NA|TRBJ2-5|TRBV12-3/TRBV12-4|17
CASSPRLAGRGEETQYF
TGTGCCAGCAGTCCCAGACTAGCGGGAAGGGGGGAAGAGACCCAGTACTTC
>TRBD2|many|TRBJ2-5|TRBV10-3|14
CAIGLSGSGETQYF
TGTGCCATCGGCCTTAGCGGGAGTGGCGAGACCCAGTACTTC
>NA|many|TRBJ1-2|TRBV28|13
CASRQDSDYGYTF
TGTGCCAGCAGACAGGACTCGGACTATGGCTACACCTTC
>TRBD2|many|TRBJ2-7|TRBV19|12
CATRGGPYEQYF
TGTGCCACCCGGGGGGGCCCCTACGAGCAGTACTTC
>NA|many|TRBJ1-2|TRBV19|14
CASSTDAVDYGYTF
TGTGCCAGTAGTACCGACGCGGTGGACTATGGCTACACCTTC
>NA|many|TRBJ1-1|TRBV29-1|16
CSVETPGTARSTEAFF
TGCAGCGTTGAAACCCCCGGGACCGCACGGAGCACTGAAGCTTTCTTT
>NA|many|TRBJ2-7|TRBV5-1|15
CASSFSAQGDYQQYF
TGCGCCAGCAGCTTCTCGGCACAGGGAGATTACCAGCAGTACTTC
>TRBD2|few|TRBJ2-5|TRBV5-1|14
CASGQAGGGETQYF
TGCGCCAGCGGGCAAGCGGGAGGCGGGGAGACCCAGTACTTC
>NA|NA|TRBJ1-1|TRBV12-3/TRBV12-4|15
CASSLKRGMNTEAFF
TGTGCCAGCAGTTTAAAACGGGGTATGAACACTGAAGCTTTCTTT
>TRBD1|many|TRBJ1-1|TRBV12-3/TRBV12-4|15
CASLAGAGGWTEAFF
TGTGCCAGCCTCGCCGGGGCAGGGGGCTGGACTGAAGCTTTCTTT
>TRBD1|NA|TRBJ2-5|TRBV27|17
CASSRQARTGTQETQYF
TGTGCCAGCAGTCGTCAGGCTCGGACAGGAACTCAAGAGACCCAGTACTTC
>TRBD1|many|TRBJ1-1|TRBV20-1|13
CSAKRGQVTEAFF
TGCAGTGCCAAGAGGGGGCAGGTCACTGAAGCTTTCTTT
>NA|many|TRBJ1-1|TRBV28|15
CASSSNRLGATEAFF
TGTGCCAGCAGTTCGAACCGCTTAGGGGCCACTGAAGCTTTCTTT
>TRBD1|many|TRBJ1-5|TRBV24-1|16
CATSDGDRGFNQPQHF
TGTGCCACCAGTGATGGGGACAGGGGATTCAATCAGCCCCAGCATTTT
>TRBD1|many|TRBJ1-1|TRBV28|14
CASSLRGRSTEAFF
TGTGCCAGCAGCCTCAGGGGGCGGAGCACTGAAGCTTTCTTT
>TRBD2|many|TRBJ2-7|TRBV12-3/TRBV12-4|13
CASSYMQGLEQYF
TGTGCCAGCAGTTACATGCAGGGACTAGAGCAGTACTTC
>NA|many|TRBJ1-1|TRBV19|13
CASSRGRGTEAFF
TGTGCCAGTAGTCGGGGGCGCGGGACTGAAGCTTTCTTT
>NA|many|TRBJ2-2|TRBV20-1|16
CSARDAGGRPPGELFF
TGCAGTGCTAGAGATGCTGGGGGGCGGCCCCCGGGGGAGCTGTTTTTT
>NA|NA|TRBJ2-5|TRBV20-1|13
CSAPQGRQETQYF
TGCAGTGCCCCACAGGGTCGCCAAGAGACCCAGTACTTC
>NA|many|TRBJ2-2|TRBV6-5|14
CASTRVSNTGELFF
TGTGCCAGCACGAGGGTCTCGAACACCGGGGAGCTGTTTTTT
>TRBD2|many|TRBJ2-5|TRBV20-1|13
CSAHGGGAETQYF
TGCAGTGCTCACGGGGGGGGAGCAGAGACCCAGTACTTC
>TRBD1|once|TRBJ1-5|TRBV12-3/TRBV12-4|15
CASSLVSGGRQPQHF
TGTGCCAGCAGTTTAGTTTCAGGGGGCCGTCAGCCCCAGCATTTT
>NA|NA|TRBJ1-2|TRBV10-3|12
CATASANYGYTF
TGTGCCACCGCTTCTGCTAACTATGGCTACACCTTC
>NA|many|TRBJ2-5|TRBV24-1|14
CATLTGVNQETQYF
TGTGCCACCTTAACGGGAGTGAATCAAGAGACCCAGTACTTC
>NA|many|TRBJ2-2|TRBV10-1|11
CASGGAGELFF
TGCGCCAGCGGAGGAGCCGGGGAGCTGTTTTTT
>NA|many|TRBJ2-2|TRBV6-5|14
CASSSPGNTGELFF
TGTGCCAGCAGTTCACCGGGTAACACCGGGGAGCTGTTTTTT
>TRBD1|NA|TRBJ2-6|TRBV12-5|16
CASGLGTGRGANVLTF
TGTGCTAGTGGTTTGGGGACAGGACGAGGGGCCAACGTCCTGACTTTC
>TRBD1|many|TRBJ1-5|TRBV28|16
CASSLPDYRGDQPQHF
TGTGCCAGCAGTTTGCCAGACTACAGGGGGGATCAGCCCCAGCATTTT
>NA|many|TRBJ2-2|TRBV5-1|17
CASSFPPGSGNTGELFF
TGCGCCAGCAGCTTTCCCCCAGGGTCTGGTAACACCGGGGAGCTGTTTTTT
>NA|NA|TRBJ2-7|TRBV28|13
CASITGDSYEQYF
TGTGCCAGCATTACGGGGGACTCCTACGAGCAGTACTTC